The 16 T cell receptor beta chains below all came from one sample that was sequenced in a study of blood T cells in healthy people across ages. A second PCR of 7 to 11 cycles used a sample-barcoded 5' primer and a J-beta primer mix. MiXCR, applied by TCRdb to the 5' RACE reads, yields one record per CDR3 protein. This repertoire shows 700,000 to 850,000 distinct CDR3 sequences, roughly 34% found once; its top ten account for 10% to 15%. Material: blood. These receptors originate from a man aged 18 to 30 in good health.

The gene calls are TRBV7-2 and TRBJ1-6; D is undetermined. CDR1 SGHTA and CDR2 FQGNSA come from the germline V gene. The germline V and J ends were trimmed by 1 base and 10 bases, with 14 bases remaining between them. CDR3 size: 15 residues. CDR3 loop: CASSLGRVSDSPLHF. CDR3 nucleotides: TGTGCCAGCAGCTTAGGAAGGGTGTCGGACTCACCCCTCCACTTT. Looking up the rest from reference TRBV7-2 and TRBJ1-6 gives the full variable domain: GAGVSQSPSNKVTEKGKDVELRCDPISGHTALYWYRQSLGQGLEFLIYFQGNSAPDKSGLPSDRFSAERTGGSVSTLTIQRTQQEDSAVYLCASSLGRVSDSPLHFGNGTRLTVT.

This clonotype was counted only a few times. V and J are TRBV27 and TRBJ1-5, with D tentatively TRBD1 (5 bases). Germline V lookup: CDR1 MNHEY, CDR2 SMNVEV (reference sequence). The CDR3 totals 17 residues. V was pared by 0 bases and J by 2 bases, with 14 bases between. This CDR3 reads CASSLSGREGGNQPQHF. The CDR3 region has the DNA TGTGCCAGCAGTTTATCAGGCAGGGAAGGTGGCAATCAGCCCCAGCATTTT.

This clonotype has at least ten counts. The chain has TRBV7-2 and TRBJ2-7; D gene ambiguous. The germline CDR1 and CDR2 sequences are SGHTA and FQGNSA. With 5 bases removed from V and 2 bases from J, the gap between germline ends came to 10 bases. The CDR3 is made up of 13 amino acids. CDR3 region: CASSARATYEQYF. CDR3 nucleotides: TGTGCCAGCAGCGCCCGGGCTACCTACGAGCAGTACTTC.

This chain uses TRBV12-3 or TRBV12-4 with TRBJ1-6; D call uncertain. V gave up 11 bases and J gave up 7 bases, with 15 bases separating them. CDR3 length equals 13 residues. This CDR3 reads CASRSGGNSPLHF. CDR3 DNA: TGTGCCTCCAGAAGCGGCGGAAATTCACCCCTCCACTTT.

DNA of the CDR3: TGTGCCAGCAGAATTGGGACTTTTCGGAACACAGATACGCAGTATTTT. The encoded protein is CASRIGTFRNTDTQYF. The rearrangement links TRBV3-1 to TRBJ2-3, with a weak D call TRBD2 (6 bases). CDR3 length equals 16 residues. Trimming pared 6 bases from V and 2 bases from J, leaving 18 bases between. Germline loops: CDR1 LGHDT, CDR2 YNNKEL (reference sequence).

This chain connects TRBV4-1 to TRBJ2-3; 10 bases agree with TRBD2. Germline-derived CDR1 and CDR2 are MGHRA and YSYEKL. V lost 5 bases, J lost 3 bases, and 5 bases stayed unmatched. CDR3 size: 15 residues. The CDR3 protein is CASSELAGPTDTQYF. CDR3 nucleotide sequence: TGCGCCAGCAGCGAACTAGCGGGGCCGACAGATACGCAGTATTTT.

The rearrangement joins TRBV5-6 to TRBJ2-5; a possible D gene is TRBD2 (5 bases). The V gene lost 2 bases and the J gene lost 0 bases, with 8 bases spanning the gap. Per the germline V gene, CDR1 is SGHDT and CDR2 is YYEEEE. The CDR3 loop spans 14 amino acids. CDR3 amino acids: CASSFQDYQETQYF. The CDR3 bases are TGTGCCAGCAGCTTTCAGGACTACCAAGAGACCCAGTACTTC.

This clonotype was observed many times. The rearrangement links TRBV10-3 to TRBJ1-2, with TRBD1 matching 8 bases. This CDR3 comprises 15 residues. V was clipped by 9 bases and J by 6 bases; unmatched bases: 15. Germline V lookup: CDR1 ENHRY, CDR2 SYGVKD. The DNA of the CDR3 is TGTGCCATTACCGGAAATCAGGGGGCGTTGCATGGCTACACCTTC. Translated, it gives CAITGNQGALHGYTF.

The chain combines TRBV19 with TRBJ2-4; D gene unclear. The J call may be incorrect, as the DNA end agrees better with TRBJ2-7. Germline V CDR1 and CDR2: LNHDA, SQIVND (reference sequence). This CDR3 has 14 residues. This CDR3 reads CASSIVGSTSEQYF. As DNA, the CDR3 is TGTGCCAGTAGTATAGTGGGCAGCACGAGCGAGCAGTACTTC.

J is TRBJ1-1 and V is TRBV6-2 or TRBV6-3; D is perhaps TRBD1 (6 bases). With 6 bases removed from V and 1 base from J, the gap between germline ends came to 15 bases. Germline loops: CDR1 MNHEY, CDR2 SVGEGT. This CDR3 has 15 amino acids. The CDR3 sequence: CASRQQGARNTEAFF. Written as DNA, the CDR3 is TGTGCCAGCAGGCAACAGGGTGCTAGGAACACTGAAGCTTTCTTT.

The sample holds many counts of this clonotype. This chain uses TRBV12-3 or TRBV12-4 with TRBJ2-6; D is tentatively TRBD1 or TRBD2 (5 bases each). The CDR3 has 18 residues. V shed 6 bases and J shed 0 bases, with 18 bases lying between them. The DNA of the CDR3 is TGTGCCAGCAGGTCCAAGACCCAGAGGGGCTCTGGGGCCAACGTCCTGACTTTC. Amino acid sequence: CASRSKTQRGSGANVLTF.

This clonotype was found many times. This rearrangement joins TRBV12-3 or TRBV12-4 to TRBJ2-7; 8 nucleotides align to TRBD2. Trimming removed 4 bases from V and 3 bases from J; junction bases left unmatched: 11. The CDR3 has 16 amino acids. The CDR3 reads CASSSLQGLGDYEQYF. The CDR3 bases are TGTGCCAGCAGTTCCCTCCAGGGACTAGGGGACTACGAGCAGTACTTC.

This clonotype was counted ten times or more. The CDR3 loop reads CASSLGQVVQETQYF. CDR3 DNA: TGTGCCAGCAGCTTAGGTCAGGTAGTCCAAGAGACCCAGTACTTC. The J gene is TRBJ2-5, the V gene TRBV7-2; D is uncertain. Per germline, CDR1 SGHTA and CDR2 FQGNSA. Trimming removed 1 base from V and 1 base from J, with 10 bases in between. The CDR3 sequence is 15 residues long.

This clonotype occurred many times. This chain connects TRBV12-3 or TRBV12-4 to TRBJ1-1, with TRBD1 as a possible D gene (6 bases). The length of the CDR3 is 15 residues. V was pared by 5 bases and J by 4 bases, with 17 bases between. As DNA, the CDR3 is TGTGCCAGCAGTCAAGCCAGGGGAAGAGGCACTGAAGCTTTCTTT. It translates to CASSQARGRGTEAFF.

This clonotype was found many times. The chain carries TRBV10-3 and TRBJ1-2; D not resolved. Germline V gene data show CDR1 as ENHRY and CDR2 as SYGVKD. This CDR3 comprises 12 residues. The V end was cut by 8 bases, the J end by 2 bases, with 9 bases between. CDR3 residues: CAIAGENYGYTF. CDR3 in DNA: TGTGCCATCGCCGGGGAGAACTATGGCTACACCTTC.

The chain has TRBV4-3 and TRBJ1-5; the match to TRBD1 covers 8 bases. With 2 bases clipped from V and 5 bases from J, the junction kept 5 bases outside the gene matches. Germline V lookup: CDR1 LGHNA, CDR2 YSLEER. The CDR3 is 15 amino acids. The chain's CDR3 is CASSQRTGLYQPQHF. CDR3 in DNA: TGCGCCAGCAGCCAAAGGACAGGGTTATATCAGCCCCAGCATTTT.